The 23 T cell receptor beta chains given below trace back to one sample, sequenced in a study of T cells in Graves' hyperthyroidism and ophthalmopathy. Authors of the study amplified TCR beta CDR3 regions from RNA transcripts. A set of HTBI primers served as the primers for a first-round RT-PCR of the TCR CDR3. From the multiplex PCR reads, TCRdb called clonotypes with MiXCR, one entry per CDR3 protein. The table has about 580,000 distinct CDR3 sequences, approximately 15% seen once. Material: blood. These receptor sequences come from a woman aged 25 to 39 with Graves' hyperthyroidism that later progressed to Graves' ophthalmopathy.

This clonotype was recorded at least ten times. The chain uses TRBV20-1 and TRBJ2-7, with 7 bases matching TRBD1. V lost 6 bases, J lost 4 bases, and 6 bases stayed unmatched. Germline V gene sequence: CDR1 DFQATT, CDR2 SNEGSKA (reference sequence). CDR3 length equals 12 residues. This CDR3 is CSAKRQGYEQYF. CDR3 coding DNA: TGCAGTGCCAAACGACAGGGATACGAGCAGTACTTC.

The V gene is TRBV19, the J gene TRBJ1-5; possible D gene TRBD1, 6 bases. The CDR3 loop spans 19 amino acids. V was trimmed by 10 bases and J by 0 bases, leaving 28 bases between them. CDR1 LNHDA and CDR2 SQIVND come from the germline V gene (reference sequence). This CDR3 reads CATARRGSLNNYSNQPQHF. CDR3 sequence (DNA): TGTGCCACTGCCCGAAGGGGGTCGTTGAACAATTATAGCAATCAGCCCCAGCATTTT.

This clonotype was observed a handful of times. This chain uses TRBV3-1 with TRBJ2-7, with D perhaps TRBD2 (6 bases). V lost 3 bases to trimming and J lost 6 bases, with 15 bases between them. From germline, CDR1 is LGHDT and CDR2 YNNKEL (reference sequence). This CDR3 comprises 14 residues. CDR3 protein: CASSQVADGGEQYF. The DNA for the CDR3 is TGTGCCAGCAGCCAGGTAGCTGACGGGGGCGAGCAGTACTTC.

This chain joins TRBV2 and TRBJ2-7; D uncertain. The length of the CDR3 is 10 residues. V shed 10 bases and J shed 6 bases, with 10 bases lying between them. Germline CDR1 and CDR2: SNHLY and FYNNEI. The CDR3 spells CAIQVGEQYF. The CDR3 DNA reads as TGTGCCATCCAGGTGGGCGAGCAGTACTTC.

This clonotype has a count of ten or more. The chain links TRBV4-3 to TRBJ2-1, with 11 positions matching TRBD2. Germline CDR1 is LGHNA and CDR2 is YSLEER. The CDR3 length is 15 residues. V shed 1 base and J 9 bases; nucleotides not matched to a gene: 5. The CDR3 nucleotides are TGCGCCAGCAGCCAAGGCCAAACTAGCGGGAGTGAGCAGTTCTTC. Encoded protein: CASSQGQTSGSEQFF.

V is TRBV20-1 and J is TRBJ1-5; D is perhaps TRBD1 (5 bases). CDR1 and CDR2 from the germline V gene are DFQATT and SNEGSKA (reference sequence). This CDR3 has 15 amino acids. Trimming took 6 bases from V and 6 from J, leaving 21 bases between them. The CDR3 here is CSASRVPGTSQPQHF. In nucleotides, the CDR3 is TGCAGTGCCTCTAGAGTCCCAGGGACGAGTCAGCCCCAGCATTTT.

On this clonotype itself: An end of the junction differs from the germline gene, which may be a read error. The chain uses TRBV7-7 and TRBJ2-2; D ambiguous. Germline V lookup: CDR1 SSHAT, CDR2 FNYEAQ (reference sequence). This CDR3 contains 13 residues. The CDR3 loop reads CASSSLGFGELFF. The CDR3 DNA is TGTGCTAGCAGCTCCCTCGGGTTCGGGGAGCTGTTTTTT.

Regarding this clonotype: Given a much more abundant clone one base away, this may be a read error. The chain joins TRBV10-3 to TRBJ1-2; D possibly corresponds to TRBD1 (6 bases). The CDR3 has 14 residues. Germline CDR1 reads ENHRY; CDR2 reads SYGVKD. CDR3 sequence: CAISSTGYDYDYTF. The CDR3 nucleotides read TGTGCCATCAGTTCAACAGGGTACGACTATGACTACACCTTC.

This clonotype was recorded many times. This chain uses TRBV11-2 with TRBJ1-1; no clear D gene. The CDR3 has 13 residues. Germline loops: CDR1 SGHAT, CDR2 FQNNGV. The V gene lost 1 base and the J gene lost 2 bases, with 5 bases spanning the gap. CDR3 amino acids: CASSLGTNTEAFF. The CDR3 DNA is TGTGCCAGCAGCTTAGGAACCAACACTGAAGCTTTCTTT.

This clonotype was recorded many times. The V gene is TRBV30, the J gene TRBJ1-2, with D unclear. The V end was cut by 5 bases, the J end by 8 bases, with 12 bases between. Germline V CDR1 and CDR2: GTSNPN, SVGIG (reference sequence). CDR3 size: 11 residues. The CDR3 reads CAWVRVEGYTF. DNA for the CDR3: TGTGCCTGGGTTCGGGTGGAAGGCTACACCTTC.

This clonotype was picked up many times. V and J are TRBV25-1 and TRBJ2-5; either TRBD1 or TRBD2 may supply D (6 bases each). Trimming took off 5 bases at V and 5 bases at J, with 24 bases between the two ends. The CDR3 has 17 residues. CDR1 and CDR2 (germline): MGHDK, SYGVNS. This CDR3 reads CASSPPTGADGGETQYF. DNA of the CDR3: TGTGCCAGCAGTCCCCCCACGGGGGCCGATGGGGGGGAGACCCAGTACTTC.

The genes are TRBV4-2 and TRBJ2-7, with D perhaps matching TRBD1 (5 bases). Trimming left V 0 bases short and J 8 bases short, with 11 bases between. CDR3 size: 13 residues. Germline V lookup: CDR1 LGHNA, CDR2 YNFKEQ. The CDR3 here is CASSQDWGIQQYF. CDR3 bases: TGTGCCAGCAGCCAAGATTGGGGCATACAGCAGTACTTC.

The rearrangement links TRBV6-5 to TRBJ2-7; weak D call: TRBD2 (5 bases). Per germline, CDR1 MNHEY and CDR2 SVGAGI. Deletions cut 5 bases from V and 3 bases from J, with 17 bases between. The CDR3 contains 15 residues. The CDR3 DNA reads as TGTGCCAGCAGTCACCGGGGTCTGGCATACTACGAGCAGTACTTC. Amino acids: CASSHRGLAYYEQYF.

This clonotype was seen more than once but under ten times. The CDR3 protein is CASSFRGLAGGPWTDTQYF. CDR3 nucleotide sequence: TGTGCCAGCAGCTTTAGGGGACTAGCGGGAGGGCCGTGGACAGATACGCAGTATTTT. J is TRBJ2-3 and V is TRBV7-9; 16 positions agree with TRBD2. Germline CDR1 is SEHNR and CDR2 is FQNEAQ (reference sequence). The CDR3 spans 19 residues. The V segment lost 3 bases and the J segment 3 bases; nucleotides outside the gene matches: 9. Full variable domain (rest looked up from reference TRBV7-9 and TRBJ2-3): DTGVSQNPRHKITKRGQNVTFRCDPISEHNRLYWYRQTLGQGPEFLTYFQNEAQLEKSRLLSDRFSAERPKGSFSTLEIQRTEQGDSAMYLCASSFRGLAGGPWTDTQYFGPGTRLTVL.

This clonotype has at least ten counts. The CDR3 nucleotides read TGTGCCAGCAGTGGGCCGGGACAGGGGAACACTGAAGCTTTCTTT. Protein: CASSGPGQGNTEAFF. The chain uses TRBV12-3 or TRBV12-4 and TRBJ1-1, with TRBD1 matching 9 bases. The V segment lost 5 bases and the J segment 1 base; nucleotides outside the gene matches: 5. The CDR3 is made up of 15 amino acids.

The chain has TRBV5-1 and TRBJ2-7; D might be TRBD1 (6 bases). The V gene's germline CDR1 is SGHRS and CDR2 YFSETQ. Trimming took off 4 bases at V and 1 base at J, with 12 bases between the two ends. The CDR3 sequence is 14 residues long. The CDR3: CASSTGQFSYEQYF. CDR3 DNA: TGCGCCAGCAGCACAGGACAGTTTTCCTACGAGCAGTACTTC.

This clonotype was counted at least ten times. J is TRBJ2-2 and V is TRBV27; the D gene is possibly TRBD2 (5 bases). The CDR3 runs to 14 residues. V lost 9 bases, J lost 5 bases, and 16 bases lay in between. The germline gives CDR1 MNHEY, CDR2 SMNVEV (reference sequence). CDR3 sequence (DNA): TGTGCCAGTGGTAGAGAGGGTAGAACCGGGGAGCTGTTTTTT. The encoded protein is CASGREGRTGELFF.

This clonotype was seen only a few times. This rearrangement joins TRBV20-1 to TRBJ1-5; D is undetermined. Per germline, CDR1 DFQATT and CDR2 SNEGSKA (reference sequence). V was pared by 3 bases and J by 2 bases, with 14 bases between. This CDR3 comprises 15 residues. The CDR3 DNA reads as TGCAGTGCTAGCCCCGGGTCCTGGGGCAATCAGCCCCAGCATTTT. This translates into CSASPGSWGNQPQHF.

The table lists this clonotype with many counts. V gene TRBV6-1 combines with J gene TRBJ1-6; maybe TRBD1 (5 bases). The germline V and J ends were trimmed by 4 bases and 5 bases, with 9 bases remaining between them. The CDR3 sequence is 14 residues long. CDR1 and CDR2 from the germline V gene are MNHNS and SASEGT. CDR3 protein: CASSGGADNSPLHF. Here the CDR3 DNA reads TGTGCCAGCAGTGGAGGGGCGGATAATTCACCCCTCCACTTT.

This clonotype occurred many times. The rearrangement joins TRBV5-1 to TRBJ1-1; D call uncertain. CDR3 length: 13 amino acids. The V gene lost 4 bases and the J gene lost 0 bases, with 7 bases spanning the gap. Looked up from germline, CDR1 is SGHRS and CDR2 is YFSETQ. The CDR3 loop is CASSPEMNTEAFF. The DNA for the CDR3 is TGCGCCAGCAGCCCGGAGATGAACACTGAAGCTTTCTTT. Together with reference TRBV5-1 and TRBJ1-1, the CDR3 gives the full variable domain: KAGVTQTPRYLIKTRGQQVTLSCSPISGHRSVSWYQQTPGQGLQFLFEYFSETQRNKGNFPGRFSGRQFSNSRSEMNVSTLELGDSALYLCASSPEMNTEAFFGQGTRLTVV.

This clonotype was found a few times. The genes are TRBV7-9 and TRBJ2-7; D gene uncertain. CDR3 length equals 13 residues. Germline V gene lookup returns CDR1 SEHNR and CDR2 FQNEAQ (reference sequence). V was clipped by 2 bases and J by 7 bases, with 12 bases between them. CDR3 sequence reads: CASSLIRLGEQYF. The CDR3 coding sequence is TGTGCCAGCAGCTTAATCAGGCTAGGGGAGCAGTACTTC.

This clonotype occurred many times. The J gene is TRBJ2-3, the V gene TRBV30; D unclear. Per the germline V gene, CDR1 is GTSNPN and CDR2 is SVGIG (reference sequence). The CDR3 contains 13 residues. Trimming took off 2 bases at V and 2 bases at J, with 8 bases between the two ends. The CDR3 reads CAWSKPFTDTQYF. The CDR3, as DNA: TGTGCCTGGAGTAAACCTTTCACAGATACGCAGTATTTT.

The J gene is TRBJ2-5, the V gene TRBV3-1; the D is unclear. V gave up 1 base and J gave up 4 bases, with 13 bases separating them. CDR1 LGHDT and CDR2 YNNKEL come from the germline V gene (reference sequence). The CDR3 consists of 15 residues. DNA for the CDR3: TGTGCCAGCAGCCAAGCGACCGTGAGTGGAGAGACCCAGTACTTC. Its protein is CASSQATVSGETQYF.